Below, 7 T cell receptor beta chains from the same sample are listed, as sequenced in a study of cytomegalovirus exposure and HLA in healthy donors. The table came from immunoSEQ multiplex PCR; TCRdb's copy has only in-frame clones and leaves some out. The sample carries some 80,000 clones, about 96% recorded once. The sample was PBMCs. The receptors derive from a man younger than 35 in good health and CMV-seropositive.

This chain uses TRBV9 with TRBJ2-7; 7 nucleotides agree with TRBD2. The ends lost 3 bases at V and 0 bases at J; junction bases unmatched: 0. Looked up from germline, CDR1 is SGDLS and CDR2 is YYNGEE. This CDR3 is 13 amino acids long. The CDR3 here is CASSERGSYEQYF. DNA of the CDR3: TGTGCCAGCAGCGAGCGGGGCTCCTACGAGCAGTACTTC.

The chain employs TRBV7-2 and TRBJ2-1; 13 nucleotides line up with TRBD2. Per germline, CDR1 SGHTA and CDR2 FQGNSA. The V gene end was trimmed by 5 bases and the J gene end by 12 bases; junction bases not matched to a gene: 16. The CDR3 contains 17 residues. DNA of the CDR3: TGTGCCAGCAGCCTTGGAGACTCTGGGACTAGCGGGATTGGGCAGTTCTTC. It specifies CASSLGDSGTSGIGQFF.

This sequence joins TRBV9 and TRBJ2-3; the D gene is possibly TRBD2 (5 bases). Trimming left V 4 bases short and J 1 base short, with 7 bases between. From germline, CDR1 is SGDLS and CDR2 YYNGEE. This CDR3 comprises 13 residues. The CDR3 DNA is TGTGCCAGCAGCCAGGAGGGCACAGATACGCAGTATTTT. It yields the protein CASSQEGTDTQYF. Full variable domain (missing parts from reference TRBV9 and TRBJ2-3): DSGVTQTPKHLITATGQRVTLRCSPRSGDLSVYWYQQSLDQGLQFLIQYYNGEERAKGNILERFSAQQFPDLHSELNLSSLELGDSALYFCASSQEGTDTQYFGPGTRLTVL.

The J gene is TRBJ1-1, the V gene TRBV5-1; 9 bases fit TRBD1. Trimming took 4 bases from V and 1 from J; bases not matched to a gene: 2. CDR1 and CDR2 from the germline V gene are SGHRS and YFSETQ. The CDR3 has 14 amino acids. The CDR3 is CASSPDRGNTEAFF. CDR3 DNA: TGCGCCAGCAGCCCGGACAGGGGGAACACTGAAGCTTTCTTT.

This chain connects TRBV11-2 to TRBJ1-1, with D possibly being TRBD1 (5 bases). Germline CDR1 is SGHAT and CDR2 is FQNNGV. The CDR3 runs to 12 residues. V was shortened by 9 bases and J by 7 bases, with 15 bases between the two germline ends. CDR3 DNA: TGTGCCAGTCTAGGTCGGGGGATTGAAGCTTTCTTT. It codes for CASLGRGIEAFF.

The chain joins TRBV7-9 to TRBJ1-2; 7 bases are a match to TRBD1. V dropped 5 bases and J dropped 4; count of bases not matched to a gene: 10. Germline CDR1 reads SEHNR; CDR2 reads FQNEAQ (reference sequence). CDR3 length: 15 amino acids. CDR3 sequence: CASSQGRQGGYGYTF. CDR3 bases: TGTGCCAGCAGCCAAGGGAGACAGGGCGGCTATGGCTACACCTTC.

This chain joins TRBV5-6 and TRBJ1-5; D is uncertain. CDR1 is SGHDT, CDR2 YYEEEE, per germline. Trimming took 4 bases from V and 0 from J, leaving 8 bases between them. The CDR3 consists of 14 residues. The CDR3 region has the DNA TGTGCCAGCAGCCCTCAGGCTAGCAATCAGCCCCAGCATTTT. Protein product: CASSPQASNQPQHF.